Following are 13 T cell receptor beta chains from one sample sequenced in a study of HIV-infected patients and healthy controls. Reverse transcription used around 500 ng RNA and constant-region primers for alpha and beta. Separate chain-specific third strand synthesis with multiplexing indices produced the alpha and beta libraries. A single record per CDR3 protein comes from TCRdb applying MiXCR to the 5' RACE reads. The sample yields 10,000 to 15,000 distinct CDR3 sequences, 9.3% seen once. All unsorted peripheral T cells were captured because whole blood was used without fractionation. Sequenced here: blood, sampled before antiretroviral therapy. These receptors originate from an adult with HIV infection. The donor label of this sample is uncertain.

Ten or more counts support this clonotype. The chain combines TRBV12-3 or TRBV12-4 with TRBJ1-1; maybe TRBD1 (5 bases). V lost 1 base to trimming and J lost 5 bases, with 11 bases between them. The CDR3 length is 14 residues. The CDR3 nucleotides read TGTGCCAGCAGTTTAGTAGTAAGGGGAACTGAAGCTTTCTTT. Protein product: CASSLVVRGTEAFF.

This clonotype was seen repeatedly, ten times or more. The rearrangement joins TRBV4-3 to TRBJ2-7; 10 bases align to TRBD2. Trimming cost V 1 base and J 0 bases; bases outside gene matches: 6. Germline V lookup: CDR1 LGHNA, CDR2 YSLEER. CDR3 size: 17 residues. The CDR3 nucleotides are TGCGCCAGCAGCCAAGCTAGCGGGGGATTTAGCTCCTACGAGCAGTACTTC. Translating it yields CASSQASGGFSSYEQYF.

This clonotype was detected many times. The chain recombines TRBV12-3 or TRBV12-4 with TRBJ1-1; perhaps TRBD1 as D (6 bases). There are 13 residues in the CDR3. The V gene lost 10 bases and the J gene lost 5 bases, with 17 bases spanning the gap. The CDR3 loop reads CATRGGARTEAFF. In nucleotides, the CDR3 is TGTGCCACCCGGGGGGGGGCGAGGACTGAAGCTTTCTTT.

Within the sample, this clonotype is medium-sized. The chain uses TRBV29-1 and TRBJ1-1; possibly TRBD1 for D (5 bases). V lost 2 bases, J lost 8 bases, and 12 bases lay in between. Per germline, CDR1 SQVTM and CDR2 ANQGSEA. The CDR3 contains 12 residues. The CDR3 spells CSVERGANEAFF. For the CDR3, the DNA is TGCAGCGTTGAAAGGGGTGCGAACGAAGCTTTCTTT.

This clonotype appeared many times. The genes are TRBV20-1 and TRBJ2-7; 7 bases match TRBD1. The length of the CDR3 is 13 residues. Germline V gene lookup returns CDR1 DFQATT and CDR2 SNEGSKA (reference sequence). V was pared by 6 bases and J by 7 bases, with 12 bases of the junction left unmatched. This CDR3 reads CSAPTGKGGEQYF. The CDR3 nucleotides read TGCAGTGCGCCGACAGGGAAAGGTGGGGAGCAGTACTTC.

The table lists this clonotype with many counts. This rearrangement joins TRBV29-1 to TRBJ1-5; possibly TRBD1 for D (5 bases). Germline loops: CDR1 SQVTM, CDR2 ANQGSEA. CDR3 length equals 14 residues. Trimming pared 6 bases from V and 7 bases from J, leaving 19 bases between. CDR3 bases: TGCAGCGTCGTTGGGACCGCTCCGGACCAGCCCCAGCATTTT. It codes for CSVVGTAPDQPQHF.

This clonotype was counted ten times or more. The CDR3 sequence is CASRVETQYF. The CDR3 nucleotides are TGTGCCAGCAGGGTAGAGACCCAGTACTTC. The rearrangement uses TRBV2 and TRBJ2-5; D gene unclear. The CDR3 is 10 amino acids. Germline loops: CDR1 SNHLY, CDR2 FYNNEI. Trimming stripped 6 bases from V and 4 bases from J, with 3 bases between.

This clonotype was recorded many times. The chain has TRBV10-1 and TRBJ2-1; D is tentatively TRBD1 or TRBD2 (5 bases each). The CDR3 covers 14 residues. Trimming left V 3 bases short and J 16 bases short, with 22 bases between. Looked up from germline, CDR1 is WNHNN and CDR2 is SYGVQD (reference sequence). The CDR3 bases are TGCGCCAGCAGTGATGAGTTGGGGGACGTGAGCAAATTCTTC. This encodes CASSDELGDVSKFF.

The sample holds many counts of this clonotype. The gene calls are TRBV6-2 or TRBV6-3 and TRBJ2-7; D is perhaps TRBD2 (5 bases). V lost 6 bases to trimming and J lost 2 bases, with 8 bases between them. Germline CDR1 and CDR2: MNHEY and SVGEGT. CDR3 size: 12 residues. The CDR3 coding sequence is TGTGCCAGCAGCCTAGCCCCCTACGAGCAGTACTTC. It codes for CASSLAPYEQYF.

Ten or more counts support this clonotype. V is TRBV5-1 and J is TRBJ2-7; 7 nucleotides line up with TRBD1. Trimming removed 4 bases from V and 2 bases from J; junction bases left unmatched: 6. The CDR3 extends over 14 amino acids. CDR1 and CDR2 (germline): SGHRS, YFSETQ. As DNA, the CDR3 is TGCGCCAGCAGCCTGAGACAGGGCACCTACGAGCAGTACTTC. Translated, it gives CASSLRQGTYEQYF.

This clonotype was detected only a few times. J is TRBJ1-6 and V is TRBV2; 9 positions match TRBD1. V shed 6 bases and J 7 bases; nucleotides not matched to a gene: 7. CDR3 length: 15 residues. Looked up from germline, CDR1 is SNHLY and CDR2 is FYNNEI. The CDR3 here is CASSTQGAENSPLHF. The DNA for the CDR3 is TGTGCCAGCAGCACACAGGGGGCGGAGAATTCACCCCTCCACTTT.

This clonotype was detected ten times or more. The genes are TRBV6-1 and TRBJ2-3; 10 bases map to TRBD2. CDR1 is MNHNS and CDR2 is SASEGT in the germline V gene. The CDR3 spans 15 residues. Trimming at V came to 7 bases and at J to 1 base, leaving 5 bases not matched to a gene. The CDR3 sequence: CASNLGLAGTDTQYF. In nucleotides, the CDR3 is TGTGCCAGCAACCTAGGACTAGCGGGCACAGATACGCAGTATTTT.

This clonotype is medium-sized in the sample. In DNA form, the CDR3 reads TGTGCCAGCAGCTCCCCGGGACTAGCGGAAAATGAGCAGTTCTTC. Protein sequence: CASSSPGLAENEQFF. This chain uses TRBV12-3 or TRBV12-4 with TRBJ2-1; the match to TRBD2 covers 11 bases. Germline trimming cut 6 bases from V and 7 bases from J; bases unmatched to any gene: 8. This CDR3 is built from 15 residues.